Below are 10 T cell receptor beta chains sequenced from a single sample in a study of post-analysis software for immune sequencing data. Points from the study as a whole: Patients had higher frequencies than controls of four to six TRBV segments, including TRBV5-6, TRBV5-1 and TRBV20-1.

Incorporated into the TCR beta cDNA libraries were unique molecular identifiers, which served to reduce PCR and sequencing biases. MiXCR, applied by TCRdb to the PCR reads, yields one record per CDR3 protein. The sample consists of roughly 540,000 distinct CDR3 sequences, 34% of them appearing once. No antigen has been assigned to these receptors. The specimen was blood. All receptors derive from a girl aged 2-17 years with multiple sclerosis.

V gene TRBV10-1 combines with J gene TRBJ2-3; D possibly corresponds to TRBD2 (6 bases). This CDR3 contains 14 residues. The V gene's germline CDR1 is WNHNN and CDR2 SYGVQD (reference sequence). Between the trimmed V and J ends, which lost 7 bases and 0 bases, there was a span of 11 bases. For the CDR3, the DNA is TGCGCCAGCACGGACTACGCTAGCACAGATACGCAGTATTTT. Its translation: CASTDYASTDTQYF.

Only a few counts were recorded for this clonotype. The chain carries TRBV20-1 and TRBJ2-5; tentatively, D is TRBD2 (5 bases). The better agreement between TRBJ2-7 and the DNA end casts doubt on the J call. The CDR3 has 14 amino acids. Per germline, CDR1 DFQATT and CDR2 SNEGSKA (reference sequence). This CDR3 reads CSARPARGSDEQYF. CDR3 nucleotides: TGCAGTGCTAGACCTGCCCGCGGTAGCGACGAGCAGTACTTC.

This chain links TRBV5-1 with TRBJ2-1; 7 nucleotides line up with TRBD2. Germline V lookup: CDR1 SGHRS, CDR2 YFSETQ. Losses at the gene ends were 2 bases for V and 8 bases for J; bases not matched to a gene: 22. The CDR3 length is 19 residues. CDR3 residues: CASSLMGDSAGVVRDEQFF. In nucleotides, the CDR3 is TGCGCCAGCAGCTTAATGGGGGATTCGGCGGGGGTGGTTCGTGATGAGCAGTTCTTC.

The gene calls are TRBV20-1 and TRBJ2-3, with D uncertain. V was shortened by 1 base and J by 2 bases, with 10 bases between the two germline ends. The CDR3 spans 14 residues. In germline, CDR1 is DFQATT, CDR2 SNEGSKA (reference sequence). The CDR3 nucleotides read TGCAGTGCTAGAGCTTCCGGGTCCACAGATACGCAGTATTTT. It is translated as CSARASGSTDTQYF.

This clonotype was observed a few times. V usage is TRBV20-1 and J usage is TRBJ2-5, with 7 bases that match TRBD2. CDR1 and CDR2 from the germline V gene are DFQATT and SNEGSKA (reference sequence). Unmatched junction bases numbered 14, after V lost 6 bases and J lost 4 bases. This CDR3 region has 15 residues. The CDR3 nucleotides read TGCAGTGCCTATAGGGAGGGGCGGTCTCGAGAGACCCAGTACTTC. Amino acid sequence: CSAYREGRSRETQYF.

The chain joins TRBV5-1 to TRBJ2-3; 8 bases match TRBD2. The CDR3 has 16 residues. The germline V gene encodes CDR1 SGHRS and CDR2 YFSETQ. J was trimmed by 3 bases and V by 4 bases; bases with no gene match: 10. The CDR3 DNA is TGCGCCAGCAGCCCCTCCTTAGCGGGGAGGACAGATACGCAGTATTTT. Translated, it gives CASSPSLAGRTDTQYF.

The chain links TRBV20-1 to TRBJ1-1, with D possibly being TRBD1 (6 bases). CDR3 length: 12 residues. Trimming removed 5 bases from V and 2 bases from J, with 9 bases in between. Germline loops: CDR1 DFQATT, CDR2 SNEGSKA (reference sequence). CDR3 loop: CSAEDSNTEAFF. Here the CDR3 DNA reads TGCAGTGCTGAGGACAGTAACACTGAAGCTTTCTTT.

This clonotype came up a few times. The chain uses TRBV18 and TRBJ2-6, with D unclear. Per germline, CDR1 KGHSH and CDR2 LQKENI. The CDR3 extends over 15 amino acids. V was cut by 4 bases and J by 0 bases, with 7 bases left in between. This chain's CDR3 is CASSLDHSGANVLTF. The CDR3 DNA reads TGTGCCAGCTCACTAGACCACTCTGGGGCCAACGTCCTGACTTTC.

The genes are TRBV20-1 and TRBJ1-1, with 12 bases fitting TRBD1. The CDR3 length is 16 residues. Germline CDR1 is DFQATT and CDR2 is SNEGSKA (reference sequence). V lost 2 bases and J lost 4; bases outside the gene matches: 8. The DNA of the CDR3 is TGCAGTGCTAGACATCACCGGGACAGGGGGCTCACTGAAGCTTTCTTT. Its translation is CSARHHRDRGLTEAFF.

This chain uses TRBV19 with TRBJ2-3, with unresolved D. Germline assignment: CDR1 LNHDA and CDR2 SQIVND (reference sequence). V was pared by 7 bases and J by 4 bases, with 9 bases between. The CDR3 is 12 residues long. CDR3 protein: CASNSGPDTQYF. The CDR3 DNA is TGTGCCAGTAATTCGGGCCCAGATACGCAGTATTTT.